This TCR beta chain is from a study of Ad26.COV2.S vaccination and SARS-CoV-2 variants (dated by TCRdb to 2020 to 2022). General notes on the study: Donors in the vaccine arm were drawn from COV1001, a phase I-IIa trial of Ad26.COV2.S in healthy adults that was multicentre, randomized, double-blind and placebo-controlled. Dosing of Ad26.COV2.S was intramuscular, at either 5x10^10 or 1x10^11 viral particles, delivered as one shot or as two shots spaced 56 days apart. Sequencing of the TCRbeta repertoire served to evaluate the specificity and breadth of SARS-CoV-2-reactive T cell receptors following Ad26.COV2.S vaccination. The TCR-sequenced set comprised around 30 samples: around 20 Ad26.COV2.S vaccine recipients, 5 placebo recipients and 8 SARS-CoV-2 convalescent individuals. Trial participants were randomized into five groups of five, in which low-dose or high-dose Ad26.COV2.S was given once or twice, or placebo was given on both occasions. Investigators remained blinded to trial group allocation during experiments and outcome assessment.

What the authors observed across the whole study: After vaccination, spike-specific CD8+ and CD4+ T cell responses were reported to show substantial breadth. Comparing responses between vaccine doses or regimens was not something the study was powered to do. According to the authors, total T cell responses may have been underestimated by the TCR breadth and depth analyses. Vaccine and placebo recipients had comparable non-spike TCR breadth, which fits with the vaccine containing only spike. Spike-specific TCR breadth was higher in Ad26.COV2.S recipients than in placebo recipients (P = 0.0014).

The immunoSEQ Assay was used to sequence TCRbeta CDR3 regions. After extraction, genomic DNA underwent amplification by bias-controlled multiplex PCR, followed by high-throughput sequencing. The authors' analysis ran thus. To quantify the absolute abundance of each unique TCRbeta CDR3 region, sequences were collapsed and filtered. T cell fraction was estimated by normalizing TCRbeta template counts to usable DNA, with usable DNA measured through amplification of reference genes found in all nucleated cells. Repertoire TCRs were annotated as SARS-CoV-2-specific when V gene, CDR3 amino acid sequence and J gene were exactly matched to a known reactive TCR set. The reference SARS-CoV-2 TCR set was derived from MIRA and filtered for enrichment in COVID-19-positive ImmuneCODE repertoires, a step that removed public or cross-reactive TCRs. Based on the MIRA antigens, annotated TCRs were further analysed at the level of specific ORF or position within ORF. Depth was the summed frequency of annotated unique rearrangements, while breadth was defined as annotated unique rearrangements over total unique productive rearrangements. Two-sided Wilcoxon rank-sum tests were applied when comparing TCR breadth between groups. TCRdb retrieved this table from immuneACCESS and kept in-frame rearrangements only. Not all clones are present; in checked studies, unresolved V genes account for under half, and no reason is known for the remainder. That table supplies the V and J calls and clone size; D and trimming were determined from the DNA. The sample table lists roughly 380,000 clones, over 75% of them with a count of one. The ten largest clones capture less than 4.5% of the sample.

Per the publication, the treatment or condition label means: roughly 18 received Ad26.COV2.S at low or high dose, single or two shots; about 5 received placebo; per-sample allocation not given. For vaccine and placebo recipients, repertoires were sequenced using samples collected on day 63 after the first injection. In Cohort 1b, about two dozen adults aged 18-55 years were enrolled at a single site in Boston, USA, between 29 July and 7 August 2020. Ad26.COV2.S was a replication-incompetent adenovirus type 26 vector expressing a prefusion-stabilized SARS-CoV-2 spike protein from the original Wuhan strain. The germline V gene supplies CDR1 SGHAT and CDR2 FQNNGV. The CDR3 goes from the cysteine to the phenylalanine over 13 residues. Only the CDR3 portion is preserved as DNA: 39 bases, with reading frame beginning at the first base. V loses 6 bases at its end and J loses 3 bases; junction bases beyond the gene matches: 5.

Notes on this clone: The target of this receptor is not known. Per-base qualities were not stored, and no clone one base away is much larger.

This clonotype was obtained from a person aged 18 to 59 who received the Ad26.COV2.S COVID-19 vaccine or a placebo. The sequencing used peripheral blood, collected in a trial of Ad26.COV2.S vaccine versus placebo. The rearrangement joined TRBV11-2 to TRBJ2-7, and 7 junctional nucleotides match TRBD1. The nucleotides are TGTGCCAGCAGTATGGGACAGTTCTACGAGCAGTACTTC. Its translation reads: CASSMGQFYEQYF.